This record covers a single T cell receptor beta chain. Its antigen remains unknown. This CDR3 is built from 14 residues. Germline values: CDR1 MNHEY, CDR2 SMNVEV (reference sequence). Trimming pared 6 bases from V and 0 bases from J, leaving 9 bases between. These data belong to a study of a mutant IDH1 vaccine in newly diagnosed glioma. Time point denoted: week 47, end of study. In the vaccine, a single dose held 300 ug of the mutant IDH1 20-mer peptide, along with topical imiquimod. Newly diagnosed WHO grade 3 or 4 IDH1-mutant, ATRX-lost astrocytomas were identified in the donors. Points from the study as a whole: Immune responses arising from the vaccine appeared in around 93% of patients.

The assay was immunoSEQ multiplex PCR, and TCRdb's table has in-frame clones only and misses some. The sample lists tens of thousands of clones, roughly 75% seen once, with around 5% in the top ten. Sequences were derived from PBMCs, sampled from a glioma patient whose treatment included an IDH1 peptide vaccine. The chain has TRBV27 and TRBJ1-5; D unresolved. The source is a man in his forties or fifties with glioma. Written as DNA, the CDR3 is TGTGCCAGCAGCCCGCAGAATAGCAATCAGCCCCAGCATTTT. This codes for CASSPQNSNQPQHF.